These T cell receptor beta chains were read from a single sample in a study of blood T cell repertoires in COVID-19. Using immunoSEQ multiplex PCR, the repertoire was profiled, and TCRdb retains in-frame clones only, with some absent. The table includes roughly 380,000 clones, approximately 80% detected once. The material sequenced was peripheral blood. The receptors were gathered from a human donor with acute or convalescent COVID-19. The donor label of this sample is uncertain. The CDR3 runs from the conserved cysteine through the conserved F or W. Fields, in order: V gene, J gene, clone size, D gene, CDR3 length, CDR3 DNA, CDR3 protein. A D gene is named only where the DNA matches it firmly. Size values are once, few and many counts, or a class for expanded clones, and some rows have none.

>TRBV29-1|TRBJ2-2|few|-|14
TGCAGCGCCGAGGGGGCTCGGGGGACCGGGGAGCTGTTTTTT
CSAEGARGTGELFF
>TRBV27|TRBJ1-2|-|TRBD1|13
TGTGCCAGCAGTTCGCAGGGGGCGAGGGGCTACACCTTC
CASSSQGARGYTF
>TRBV7-9|TRBJ1-1|-|-|13
TGTGCCAGCAGCCAAGTAAGAGGAACTGAAGCTTTCTTT
CASSQVRGTEAFF
>TRBV5-4|TRBJ2-5|-|-|15
TGTGCCAGCAGCCTCCGGGAACACGGCCAAGAGACCCAGTACTTC
CASSLREHGQETQYF
>TRBV11-3|TRBJ1-4|-|-|13
TGTGCCAGCAGTAGACGGAGGAATGAAAAACTGTTTTTT
CASSRRRNEKLFF
>TRBV6-5|TRBJ1-5|-|-|13
TGTGCCAGGAATCACAGTTTCAATCAGCCCCAGCATTTT
CARNHSFNQPQHF
>TRBV18|TRBJ2-2|-|-|15
TGTGCCAGCTCACCGGGACACCTGAACACCGGGGAGCTGTTTTTT
CASSPGHLNTGELFF
>TRBV9|TRBJ1-1|few|-|14
TGTGCCAGCAGCGCCAGACAGATGAACACTGAAGCTTTCTTT
CASSARQMNTEAFF
>TRBV4-2|TRBJ1-2|-|TRBD1|15
TGTGCCAGCAGCCAAGATGCGGACAGGGTCTATGGCTACACCTTC
CASSQDADRVYGYTF
>TRBV28|TRBJ2-7|-|TRBD1|14
TGTGCCAGCAGTTCGACAGGGGAGATCTACGAGCAGTACTTC
CASSSTGEIYEQYF
>TRBV27|TRBJ2-3|-|-|14
TGTGCCAGCAGCCCATCACTAGCTCGGGATACGCAGTATTTT
CASSPSLARDTQYF
>TRBV12-3/TRBV12-4|TRBJ1-2|-|-|13
TGTGCCAGCAGTTTAAGCGGGGTGGCTGGCTACACCTTC
CASSLSGVAGYTF
>TRBV30|TRBJ2-1|-|TRBD2|17
TGTGCCTGGAGTCGGCCCCCCCAAGCGGGAGCTCGGAATGAGCAGTTCTTC
CAWSRPPQAGARNEQFF
>TRBV6-5|TRBJ2-1|once|-|15
TGTGCCAGCAGAGCAACCGACAGGACGTACAATGAGCAGTTCTTC
CASRATDRTYNEQFF
>TRBV28|TRBJ1-2|-|-|14
TGTGCCAGCAAGCGGACAGAAATAGACTATGGCTACACCTTC
CASKRTEIDYGYTF
>TRBV5-1|TRBJ1-3|-|-|15
TGCGCCAGCTCACCTTCAACAGTCTCTGGAAACACCATATATTTT
CASSPSTVSGNTIYF
>TRBV2|TRBJ2-3|-|TRBD1|16
TGTGCCAGCAGTAACTTAGGACAGGGGGCGACAGATACGCAGTATTTT
CASSNLGQGATDTQYF
>TRBV6-5|TRBJ2-7|-|-|13
TGTGCCAGCAGCCGCGGATCCCGCTACGAGCAGTACTTC
CASSRGSRYEQYF
>TRBV6-1|TRBJ1-1|-|TRBD1|16
TGTGCCAGCAGTGCGCGGACAGGGGCGGTTTATACTGAAGCTTTCTTT
CASSARTGAVYTEAFF
>TRBV6-5|TRBJ2-2|-|-|15
TGTGCCAGCTTTCCCCTGCGGGCCTCGTCAGGGGAGCTGTTTTTT
CASFPLRASSGELFF
>TRBV6-5|TRBJ1-3|-|TRBD1|15
TGTGCCAGCAGACCGACAGGGGGCGTAGGTCACACCATATATTTT
CASRPTGGVGHTIYF
>TRBV19|TRBJ1-2|-|TRBD1|13
TGTGCCAGCCAGGACAGGACAGGAACCGGTGGCACCTTC
CASQDRTGTGGTF